The 27 T cell receptor beta chains below all came from one sample that was sequenced in a study of spatial heterogeneity in lung cancer. Each CDR3 protein is one row after TCRdb ran MiXCR on the 5' RACE reads. The data contain about 910 distinct CDR3 sequences, 10% to 15% of them singletons. Time point defined: sample taken at primary tumor resection. The source material was PBMCs, sampled at surgery. Every receptor here comes from a male donor with early-stage non-small cell lung cancer.

By frequency in the sample, this clonotype is medium-sized. The chain employs TRBV5-1 and TRBJ1-2; 9 positions agree with TRBD1. V gave up 4 bases and J gave up 6 bases; unmatched junction bases: 7. The germline CDR1 and CDR2 sequences are SGHRS and YFSETQ. The CDR3 totals 14 residues. The DNA for the CDR3 is TGCGCCAGCAGCACACAACAGGGGGCGGATGGCTACACCTTC. Translating gives CASSTQQGADGYTF.

In this sample, this clonotype turned up many times. This chain connects TRBV7-6 to TRBJ2-3, with 11 bases that match TRBD2. The CDR3 contains 15 residues. V lost 5 bases and J lost 2; bases outside the gene matches: 3. Germline V gives CDR1 SGHVS, CDR2 FNYEAQ. Here the CDR3 DNA reads TGTGCCAGCAGCGGGACTAGCGGTTCCACAGATACGCAGTATTTT. This translates into CASSGTSGSTDTQYF.

This clonotype is classed as large. This chain joins TRBV12-5 and TRBJ2-4; possible D gene TRBD2, 6 bases. This CDR3 is 12 amino acids long. Germline lookup yields CDR1 LGHNT and CDR2 FRNRAP. With 5 bases removed from V and 8 bases from J, the gap between germline ends came to 10 bases. This CDR3 is CASGHPGDIQYF. CDR3 in DNA: TGTGCTAGTGGTCACCCGGGGGACATTCAGTACTTC.

This clonotype was seen many times. V is TRBV20-1 and J is TRBJ2-2, with TRBD2 matching 9 bases. CDR1 and CDR2 from the germline V gene are DFQATT and SNEGSKA (reference sequence). The junction had 8 bases not matched to a gene; V was cut back by 0 bases and J by 6 bases. CDR3 length: 16 residues. CDR3 protein: CSARESSGGTPGELFF. Here the CDR3 DNA reads TGCAGTGCTAGAGAGTCCAGCGGGGGGACCCCCGGGGAGCTGTTTTTT.

By frequency in the sample, this clonotype is large. J is TRBJ1-4 and V is TRBV12-3 or TRBV12-4; the D gene is possibly TRBD1 (6 bases). The V end was cut by 6 bases, the J end by 5 bases, with 13 bases between. This CDR3 is 14 amino acids long. CDR3 sequence (DNA): TGTGCCAGCAGCCCGGGGGGCCTGAATGAAAAACTGTTTTTT. Its protein product is CASSPGGLNEKLFF.

This clonotype counts as large. The gene calls are TRBV6-1 and TRBJ1-1, with D hard to call. The CDR3 consists of 12 residues. V lost 8 bases, J lost 6 bases, and 13 bases lay in between. Germline CDR1 reads MNHNS; CDR2 reads SASEGT. CDR3 protein: CASLFLLAEAFF. The CDR3 DNA reads TGTGCCAGCCTGTTTCTCTTGGCTGAAGCTTTCTTT.

The rearrangement uses TRBV7-2 and TRBJ2-7; weak D call: TRBD1 (6 bases). The germline CDR1 and CDR2 sequences are SGHTA and FQGNSA. The V gene lost 5 bases and the J gene lost 0 bases, with 11 bases spanning the gap. The CDR3 sequence is 14 residues long. The CDR3 bases are TGTGCCAGCAGCCCCAGGGGAAGCTCCTACGAGCAGTACTTC. Its protein is CASSPRGSSYEQYF.

This clonotype ranks as large. The CDR3 loop is CASSLSRGSNSPLHF. Written as DNA, the CDR3 is TGCGCCAGCAGCTTATCCAGGGGAAGCAATTCACCCCTCCACTTT. The J gene is TRBJ1-6, the V gene TRBV5-1; a weak D match, TRBD1 (6 bases). CDR3 length: 15 amino acids. The germline V gene has CDR1 SGHRS and CDR2 YFSETQ. Trimming stripped 2 bases from V and 7 bases from J, with 13 bases between.

By sample fraction, this clonotype is large. The chain links TRBV12-5 to TRBJ2-5, with D maybe TRBD2 (6 bases). Germline loops: CDR1 LGHNT, CDR2 FRNRAP. Trimming stripped 7 bases from V and 5 bases from J, with 23 bases between. The CDR3 has 16 residues. The CDR3 DNA reads as TGTGCTAGTGACACGGGACTTTCGGCGTCAATTGAGACCCAGTACTTC. It specifies CASDTGLSASIETQYF.

By its share, this clonotype is medium-sized. This chain uses TRBV6-2 or TRBV6-3 with TRBJ2-5; D is unresolved. Germline CDR1 and CDR2: MNHEY and SVGEGT. Trimming stripped 7 bases from V and 0 bases from J, with 12 bases between. The CDR3 runs to 14 residues. CDR3 residues: CASTAPGNQETQYF. CDR3 bases: TGTGCCAGCACGGCCCCGGGCAACCAAGAGACCCAGTACTTC.

By sample fraction, this clonotype is medium-sized. V and J are TRBV12-3 or TRBV12-4 and TRBJ2-2; D is possibly TRBD1 (5 bases). The CDR3 has 16 amino acids. V was pared by 8 bases and J by 7 bases, with 23 bases between. This chain's CDR3 is CASALGDRRGGGELFF. The CDR3 DNA follows: TGTGCCAGCGCCTTGGGTGACCGTAGGGGTGGCGGGGAGCTGTTTTTT.

This clonotype is medium-sized by share. A read error may explain this, as a much larger clone is one base away. The chain uses TRBV4-2 and TRBJ2-7; D is unresolved. The CDR3 consists of 13 residues. Germline V gene lookup returns CDR1 LGHNA and CDR2 YNFKEQ. CDR3 bases: TGTGTCAGCAGCCAAGACATGGGTTACGAGCAGTACTTC. Amino acids: CVSSQDMGYEQYF.

The chain links TRBV18 to TRBJ2-7; no clear D gene. V was trimmed by 6 bases and J by 0 bases, leaving 6 bases between them. This CDR3 contains 12 residues. The germline gives CDR1 KGHSH, CDR2 LQKENI. CDR3 loop: CASSPGSYEQYV. The CDR3 region has the DNA TGTGCCAGCTCCCCGGGCTCCTACGAGCAGTACGTC.

Judged by abundance, this clonotype is medium-sized. The genes are TRBV4-3 and TRBJ1-5; the match to TRBD1 covers 7 bases. Losses at the gene ends were 1 base for V and 0 bases for J; bases not matched to a gene: 9. Per germline, CDR1 LGHNA and CDR2 YSLEER. This CDR3 spans 18 amino acids. DNA of the CDR3: TGCGCCAGCAGCCAAGGAGATTTAGGGGGCTATAGCAATCAGCCCCAGCATTTT. It codes for CASSQGDLGGYSNQPQHF.

This clonotype is classed as medium-sized. The chain uses TRBV7-2 and TRBJ2-5, with TRBD2 matching over 11 bases. The CDR3 length is 18 residues. Germline V CDR1 and CDR2: SGHTA, FQGNSA. V was pared by 0 bases and J by 5 bases, with 11 bases of the junction left unmatched. CDR3 residues: CASSLAGRRLAGIETQYF. DNA of the CDR3: TGTGCCAGCAGCTTAGCGGGGAGGAGACTAGCGGGGATCGAGACCCAGTACTTC.

By proportion, this clonotype is large. The gene calls are TRBV28 and TRBJ2-5; 9 bases are a match to TRBD2. The CDR3 totals 17 residues. V was clipped by 7 bases and J by 3 bases; unmatched bases: 15. Germline V gives CDR1 MDHEN, CDR2 SYDVKM. The CDR3 bases are TGTGCCAGCAACACTAGGGCTAGCGGGGCAATTAAAGAGACCCAGTACTTC. Encoded protein: CASNTRASGAIKETQYF.

Within the sample, this clonotype is large. The V and J genes are TRBV7-2 and TRBJ2-5, with D perhaps assigned TRBD1 or TRBD2 (5 bases each). The CDR3 extends over 13 amino acids. Germline CDR1 reads SGHTA; CDR2 reads FQGNSA. The V end was cut by 4 bases, the J end by 3 bases, with 9 bases between. The CDR3 DNA reads as TGTGCCAGCAGCTGGGACGGAAAAGAGACCCAGTACTTC. Its translation is CASSWDGKETQYF.

This clonotype was found many times. The rearrangement links TRBV7-6 to TRBJ2-5; no definite D call. This CDR3 contains 12 residues. Germline CDR1 is SGHVS and CDR2 is FNYEAQ. CDR3 sequence (DNA): TGTGGCGTCGGCAGGCTTCAAGAGACCCAGTACTTC. This sequence encodes CGVGRLQETQYF.

This clonotype has a count of ten or more. The J gene is TRBJ2-3, the V gene TRBV5-5; D ambiguous. Trimming took 2 bases from V and 6 from J, leaving 16 bases between them. This CDR3 contains 15 residues. Per germline, CDR1 SGHKS and CDR2 YYEKEE (reference sequence). The CDR3 region has the DNA TGTGCCAGCAGCTTATCATCGGTAGCTCCGGATACGCAGTATTTT. Translation: CASSLSSVAPDTQYF.

There are many counts of this clonotype. V usage is TRBV6-5 and J usage is TRBJ2-2, with D possibly matching TRBD2 (5 bases). V was trimmed by 7 bases and J by 6 bases, leaving 15 bases between them. There are 14 residues in the CDR3. Germline V lookup: CDR1 MNHEY, CDR2 SVGAGI. For the CDR3, the DNA is TGTGCCAGCACTCCTCGAGCGGTGCCCGGGGAGCTGTTTTTT. Translated, it gives CASTPRAVPGELFF.

This clonotype is categorized as medium-sized. V gene TRBV5-1 combines with J gene TRBJ1-1, with a weak D call TRBD1 (6 bases). In germline, CDR1 is SGHRS, CDR2 YFSETQ. The CDR3 spans 12 residues. The germline V and J ends were trimmed by 5 bases and 4 bases, with 9 bases remaining between them. The CDR3: CASRWGATEAFF. CDR3 in DNA: TGCGCCAGCAGGTGGGGGGCCACTGAAGCTTTCTTT.

This clonotype qualifies as medium-sized. V and J are TRBV5-8 and TRBJ1-6; D not resolved. The V gene's germline CDR1 is SGHTS and CDR2 YDEGEE. The CDR3 runs to 14 residues. V was trimmed by 0 bases and J by 9 bases, leaving 10 bases between them. CDR3 coding DNA: TGTGCCAGCAGCTTGGGTAGGGTTCGTTCACCCCTCCACTTT. Protein sequence: CASSLGRVRSPLHF.

In its sample, this clonotype ranks as large. The genes are TRBV11-1 and TRBJ1-1, with a tentative D call TRBD1 (5 bases). This CDR3 spans 14 amino acids. Germline CDR1 and CDR2: SGHAT and FQDESV (reference sequence). The ends were cut back, 5 bases at V and 1 base at J, with 11 bases in the middle. CDR3 residues: CASSPFGTNTEAFF. The CDR3 DNA sequence: TGTGCCAGCAGCCCCTTTGGGACGAACACTGAAGCTTTCTTT.

This clonotype is large. CDR3 residues: CASSLFRGGFQETQYF. Written as DNA, the CDR3 is TGTGCCAGCAGCTTGTTCCGCGGGGGGTTCCAAGAGACCCAGTACTTC. V gene TRBV11-2 combines with J gene TRBJ2-5, with 8 bases that match TRBD2. Per the germline V gene, CDR1 is SGHAT and CDR2 is FQNNGV. J lost 1 base, V lost 3 bases, and 7 bases had no gene match. The CDR3 has 16 residues.

Details on this clonotype: A single base separates this from a much larger clone, so it may be a read error. CDR3 sequence (DNA): TGTGCCAGCAGCTCAGAGGGAACCGCCAAAAACATTCAGTACTTC. It specifies CASSSEGTAKNIQYF. The chain uses TRBV7-1 and TRBJ2-4; D unclear. TRBV7-1 is an open reading frame, and its role is uncertain. CDR3 size: 15 residues. V was cut by 1 base and J by 1 base, with 8 bases left in between.

This clonotype is categorized as large. The chain couples TRBV5-1 to TRBJ2-1; D not resolved. The CDR3 contains 14 residues. V dropped 4 bases and J dropped 9 bases, with 17 bases sitting between them. The germline gives CDR1 SGHRS, CDR2 YFSETQ. CDR3 in DNA: TGCGCCAGCAGCCCTAACCGGCCCCAGGCTGAGCAGTTCTTC. Amino acid sequence: CASSPNRPQAEQFF.

By share, this clonotype counts as large. The CDR3 sequence: CASSGTGTASGANVLTF. The CDR3 DNA follows: TGTGCCAGCAGTGGCACCGGGACAGCCTCTGGGGCCAACGTCCTGACTTTC. The V and J genes are TRBV6-2 or TRBV6-3 and TRBJ2-6; TRBD1 matches 7 bases. CDR1 is MNHEY and CDR2 is SVGEGT in the germline V gene. The junction had 7 bases not matched to a gene; V was cut back by 5 bases and J by 0 bases. The CDR3 length is 17 residues.